This T cell receptor beta chain was observed in a study of identical twins. Study-level findings and limits: Weaker excess sharing between twins was seen in beta out-of-frame sequences. A cross-sectional statistical analysis, not follow-up of the same donors, supported the conclusions.

TCRdb fed the 5' RACE reads into MiXCR, producing one record per CDR3 protein. The table records about 570,000 distinct CDR3 sequences, nearly 10% of them present only once. This clonotype was observed at least ten times. Its antigen is unknown. This sample was shared with a second study, whose subject was yellow fever vaccine responses in identical twins.

Sequencing used PBMCs. This receptor was identified in a young woman in good health.

The CDR3 coding sequence is TGTGCCAGCAGTGAACTGGCCTACGAGCAGTACTTC. Protein: CASSELAYEQYF. The chain has TRBV2 and TRBJ2-7; no clear D. The CDR3 spans 12 residues. Germline V gene data show CDR1 as SNHLY and CDR2 as FYNNEI. V dropped 2 bases and J dropped 2 bases, with 4 bases sitting between them.